This T cell receptor (beta chain) is from a study of HIV-infected patients and healthy controls. Study-wide findings and caveats: The study did not determine the donors' HLA types. HIV-infected patients shared fewer CDR3 sequences between individuals than healthy controls. Significant mean usage differences between HIV-infected patients and controls involved eight alpha and eight beta V genes. In healthy controls, MAIT alpha CDR3s were common; in HIV+ repertoires, severely depleted.

Alpha and beta constant-region primers primed reverse transcription of around 550 ng RNA. Using multiplexing indices, alpha and beta chain libraries were generated apart by chain-specific third strand synthesis. TCRdb fed the 5' RACE reads into MiXCR, producing one record per CDR3 protein. The sample holds several thousand distinct CDR3 sequences, roughly 8.5% seen once. Roughly three months, about 14 weeks, into antiretroviral therapy, follow-up blood was collected. No cell fractionation was done, so the repertoire covers all unsorted peripheral blood T cells. Trimming pared 1 base from V and 5 bases from J, leaving 23 bases between. There are 18 residues in the CDR3. The germline CDR1 and CDR2 sequences are SGHTA and FQGNSA. This clonotype was seen at least ten times. Its antigen remains unknown.

This receptor was obtained from an adult with HIV infection. This specimen consisted of blood, obtained during antiretroviral therapy. The chain carries TRBV7-2 and TRBJ1-1; tentatively, D is TRBD1 (5 bases). CDR3 in DNA: TGTGCCAGCAGCTTAGTGCACACGGCAGGGACCTATCAGACTGAAGCTTTCTTT. Residues: CASSLVHTAGTYQTEAFF. The full variable domain, in which reference TRBV7-2 and TRBJ1-1 provide the parts outside the CDR3, is GAGVSQSPSNKVTEKGKDVELRCDPISGHTALYWYRQSLGQGLEFLIYFQGNSAPDKSGLPSDRFSAERTGGSVSTLTIQRTQQEDSAVYLCASSLVHTAGTYQTEAFFGQGTRLTVV.